This record looks at one TCR beta chain sequence and its context. Its antigen is currently not known. No base-level quality is on record; no much larger clone is a single base apart. Library prep was done by the immunoSEQ multiplex PCR assay. TCRdb took over this immuneACCESS table, retaining in-frame rearrangements with V and J assigned. Such tables are incomplete; in checked studies, under half of the missing clones stem from an unresolved V gene, and the remainder is unexplained. This sample lists nearly 35,000 clones; roughly four fifths were detected once. Roughly 2.1% of the sample is held by the ten biggest clonotypes. Memory CD4+ T cells were sorted ex vivo from peripheral blood of narcolepsy patients and healthy controls for TCR Vbeta sequencing. The CDR3 spans 13 residues, from the cysteine through the phenylalanine. Kept here is only the CDR3 DNA, which spans 39 bases and is read in frame from base 1. A distance of 13 bases separates the germline ends of V and J, which lose 4 bases and 6 bases respectively. As encoded in the germline V gene (reference sequence), CDR1 is LNHDA while CDR2 is SQIVND.

This specimen belongs to a study of T cells in narcolepsy (dated by TCRdb to 2016 to 2019). Turning to the overall study: The study enrolled patients with narcolepsy type 1 or type 2 (NT1, NT2) together with healthy control donors. To look for autoreactive T cells in narcolepsy patients that target self-antigens of hypocretin neurons (hypocretin, TRIB2), the study used TCR Vbeta sequencing to follow clonotypes in blood and CSF. Study-wide conclusions, independent of this receptor: According to the report, autoreactive clonotypes were detected serially in the blood of the same patients and of different patients, but not in healthy controls. Some blood memory CD4+ repertoires from patients and controls contained no sequences matching autoreactive T cell clones. Numbers of sequenced blood memory CD4+ clonotypes were comparable, averaging about 40,000 in patients and about 30,000 in controls. HCRT-specific and TRIB2-specific autoreactive clonotypes were highlighted in plots that compared CD4+ T cell clonotypes in CSF versus blood from the same patient.

The TCR sequence derives from a human donor in good health. Material: memory (CD45RA-) CD4+ T cells from blood. Read against the paper, the sample's cell subset or site label means: memory T cells sorted ex vivo from peripheral blood. The receptor chain draws on TRBV19 and TRBJ2-7, and possibly TRBD1, on 6 matching bases. The sequence in DNA is TGTGCCAGTAGTACAAACAGGGTATCCGAGCAGTACTTC. It codes for CASSTNRVSEQYF.